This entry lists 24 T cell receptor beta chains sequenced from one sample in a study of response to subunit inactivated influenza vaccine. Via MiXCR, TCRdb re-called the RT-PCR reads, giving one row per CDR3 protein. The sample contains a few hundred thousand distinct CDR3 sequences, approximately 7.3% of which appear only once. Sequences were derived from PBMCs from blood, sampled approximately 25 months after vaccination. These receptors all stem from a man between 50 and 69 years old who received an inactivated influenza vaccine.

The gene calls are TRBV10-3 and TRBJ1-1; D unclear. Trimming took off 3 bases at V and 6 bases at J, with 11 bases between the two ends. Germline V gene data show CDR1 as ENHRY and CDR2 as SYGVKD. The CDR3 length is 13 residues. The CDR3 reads CAISEGRGAEAFF. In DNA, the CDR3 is TGTGCCATCAGTGAAGGACGGGGAGCTGAAGCTTTCTTT.

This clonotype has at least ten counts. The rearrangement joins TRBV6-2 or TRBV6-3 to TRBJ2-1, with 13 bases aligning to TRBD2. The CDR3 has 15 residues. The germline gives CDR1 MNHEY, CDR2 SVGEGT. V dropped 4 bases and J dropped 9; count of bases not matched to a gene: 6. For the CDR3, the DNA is TGTGCCAGCAGTTCACGACTAGCGGGAGGATTTGAGCAGTTCTTC. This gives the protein CASSSRLAGGFEQFF.

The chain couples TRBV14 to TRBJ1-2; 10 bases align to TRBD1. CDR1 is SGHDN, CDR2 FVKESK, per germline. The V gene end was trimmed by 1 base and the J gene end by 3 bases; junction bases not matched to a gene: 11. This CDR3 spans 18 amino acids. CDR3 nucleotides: TGTGCCAGCAGCCAAGTACGGACAGGGGGAAAGGTGGACTATGGCTACACCTTC. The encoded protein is CASSQVRTGGKVDYGYTF.

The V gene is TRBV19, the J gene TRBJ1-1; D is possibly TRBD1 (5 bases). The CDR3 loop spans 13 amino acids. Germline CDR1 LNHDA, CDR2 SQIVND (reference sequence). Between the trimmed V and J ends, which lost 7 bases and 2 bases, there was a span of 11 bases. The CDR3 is CASNPGRNTEAFF. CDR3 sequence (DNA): TGTGCCAGTAATCCAGGGAGAAACACTGAAGCTTTCTTT. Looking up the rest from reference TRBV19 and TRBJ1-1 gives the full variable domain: DGGITQSPKYLFRKEGQNVTLSCEQNLNHDAMYWYRQDPGQGLRLIYYSQIVNDFQKGDIAEGYSVSREKKESFPLTVTSAQKNPTAFYLCASNPGRNTEAFFGQGTRLTVV.

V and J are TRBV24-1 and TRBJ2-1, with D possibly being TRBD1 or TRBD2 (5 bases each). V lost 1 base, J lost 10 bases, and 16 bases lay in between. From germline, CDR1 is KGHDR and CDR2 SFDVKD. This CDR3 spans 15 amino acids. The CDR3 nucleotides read TGTGCCACCAGTGATTTACCGGGCCTGGGGGTCGAGCAGTTCTTC. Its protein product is CATSDLPGLGVEQFF.

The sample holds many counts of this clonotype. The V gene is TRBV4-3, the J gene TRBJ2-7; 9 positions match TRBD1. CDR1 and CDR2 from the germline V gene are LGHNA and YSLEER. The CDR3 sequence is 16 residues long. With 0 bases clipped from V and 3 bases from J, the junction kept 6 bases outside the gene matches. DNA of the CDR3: TGCGCCAGCAGCCAAGATTTGGGGACAGGGAACTACGAGCAGTACTTC. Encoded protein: CASSQDLGTGNYEQYF.

The DNA for the CDR3 is TGCGCCAGCAGATCCAGGGGCGAAGCTTTCTTT. Translation: CASRSRGEAFF. The gene calls are TRBV5-1 and TRBJ1-1; perhaps TRBD1 as D (6 bases). Germline values: CDR1 SGHRS, CDR2 YFSETQ. CDR3 length: 11 residues. Trimming stripped 5 bases from V and 8 bases from J, with 10 bases between.

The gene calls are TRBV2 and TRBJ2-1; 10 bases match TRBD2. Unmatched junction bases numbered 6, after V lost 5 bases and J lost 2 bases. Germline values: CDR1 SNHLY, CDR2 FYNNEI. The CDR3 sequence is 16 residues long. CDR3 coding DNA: TGTGCCAGCAGTTTACCCCTAGCGGGAGCCTACAATGAGCAGTTCTTC. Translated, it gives CASSLPLAGAYNEQFF.

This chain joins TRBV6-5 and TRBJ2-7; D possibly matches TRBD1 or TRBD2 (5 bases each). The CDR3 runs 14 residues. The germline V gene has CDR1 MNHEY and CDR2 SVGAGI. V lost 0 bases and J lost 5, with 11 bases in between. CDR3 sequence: CASSYSPRGDEQYF. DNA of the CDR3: TGTGCCAGCAGTTACTCCCCTAGGGGAGACGAGCAGTACTTC.

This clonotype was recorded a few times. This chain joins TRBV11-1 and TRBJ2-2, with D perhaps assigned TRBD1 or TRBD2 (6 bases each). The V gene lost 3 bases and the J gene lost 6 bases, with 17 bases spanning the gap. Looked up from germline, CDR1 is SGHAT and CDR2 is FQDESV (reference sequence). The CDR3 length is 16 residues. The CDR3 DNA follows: TGTGCCAGCAGCTTGGAGGGGGGTCTGCCATCCGGGGAGCTGTTTTTT. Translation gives CASSLEGGLPSGELFF.

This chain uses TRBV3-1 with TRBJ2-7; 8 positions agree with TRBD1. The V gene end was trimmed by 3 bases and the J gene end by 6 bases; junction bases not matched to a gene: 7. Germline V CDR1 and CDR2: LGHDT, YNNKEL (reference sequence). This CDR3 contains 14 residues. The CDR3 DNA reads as TGTGCCAGCAGCCAGCGACAGGGGACAGGCGAGCAGTACTTC. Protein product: CASSQRQGTGEQYF.

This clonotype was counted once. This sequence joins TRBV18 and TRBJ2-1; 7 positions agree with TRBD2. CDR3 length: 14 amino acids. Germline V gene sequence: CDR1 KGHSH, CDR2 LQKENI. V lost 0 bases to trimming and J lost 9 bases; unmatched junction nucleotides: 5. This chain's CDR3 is CASSPPGGGAEQFF. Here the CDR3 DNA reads TGTGCCAGCTCACCACCGGGGGGAGGGGCTGAGCAGTTCTTC. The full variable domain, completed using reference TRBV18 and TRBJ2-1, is NAGVMQNPRHLVRRRGQEARLRCSPMKGHSHVYWYRQLPEEGLKFMVYLQKENIIDESGMPKERFSAEFPKEGPSILRIQQVVRGDSAAYFCASSPPGGGAEQFFGPGTRLTVL.

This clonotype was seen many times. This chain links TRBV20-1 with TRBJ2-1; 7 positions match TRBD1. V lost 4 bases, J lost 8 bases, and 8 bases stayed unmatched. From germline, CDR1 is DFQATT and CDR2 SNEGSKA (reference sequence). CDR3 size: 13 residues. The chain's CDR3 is CSAIQGSLDEQFF. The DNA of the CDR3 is TGCAGTGCTATACAGGGGTCGCTCGATGAGCAGTTCTTC.

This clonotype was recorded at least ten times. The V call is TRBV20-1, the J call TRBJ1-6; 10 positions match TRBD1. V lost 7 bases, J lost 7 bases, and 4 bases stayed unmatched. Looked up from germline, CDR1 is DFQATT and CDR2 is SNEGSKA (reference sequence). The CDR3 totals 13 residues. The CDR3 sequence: CSVPGQGNSPLHF. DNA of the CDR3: TGCAGTGTCCCGGGACAGGGGAATTCACCCCTCCACTTT.

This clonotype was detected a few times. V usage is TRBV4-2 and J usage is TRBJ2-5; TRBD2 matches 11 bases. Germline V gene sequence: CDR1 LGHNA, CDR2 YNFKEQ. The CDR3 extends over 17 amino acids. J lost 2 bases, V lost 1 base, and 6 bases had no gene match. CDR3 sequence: CASSQGLAGSIQETQYF. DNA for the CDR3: TGTGCCAGCAGCCAAGGACTAGCGGGGTCAATACAAGAGACCCAGTACTTC.

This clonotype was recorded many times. In nucleotides, the CDR3 is TGTGCCAGCAGCCAAGATACAGCAGGGGCGCGTGGCTACACCTTC. Protein: CASSQDTAGARGYTF. The chain has TRBV3-1 and TRBJ1-2; D possibly corresponds to TRBD1 (6 bases). Trimming removed 0 bases at V and 7 bases at J, with 15 bases between. The CDR3 runs 15 residues. Germline CDR1 reads LGHDT; CDR2 reads YNNKEL (reference sequence).

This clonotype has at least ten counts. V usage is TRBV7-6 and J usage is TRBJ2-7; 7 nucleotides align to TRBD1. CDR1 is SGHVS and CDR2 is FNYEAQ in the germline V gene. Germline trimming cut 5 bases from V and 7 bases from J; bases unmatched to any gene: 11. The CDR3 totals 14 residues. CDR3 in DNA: TGTGCCAGCAGCCCCGAACAGGGGCCTAGGGAGCAGTACTTC. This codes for CASSPEQGPREQYF.

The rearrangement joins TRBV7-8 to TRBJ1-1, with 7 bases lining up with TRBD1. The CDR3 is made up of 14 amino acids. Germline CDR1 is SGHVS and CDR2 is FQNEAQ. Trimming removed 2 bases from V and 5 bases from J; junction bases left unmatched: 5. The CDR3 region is CASSLTRGRTEAFF. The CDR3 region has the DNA TGTGCCAGCAGCTTAACCAGGGGGAGAACTGAAGCTTTCTTT.

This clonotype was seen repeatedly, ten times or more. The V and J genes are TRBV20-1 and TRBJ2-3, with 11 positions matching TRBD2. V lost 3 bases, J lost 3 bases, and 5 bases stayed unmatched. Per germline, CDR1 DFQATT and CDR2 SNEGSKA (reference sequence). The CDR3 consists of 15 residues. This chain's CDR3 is CSASSTSGNTDTQYF. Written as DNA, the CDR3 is TGCAGTGCTAGTTCGACTAGCGGGAATACAGATACGCAGTATTTT.

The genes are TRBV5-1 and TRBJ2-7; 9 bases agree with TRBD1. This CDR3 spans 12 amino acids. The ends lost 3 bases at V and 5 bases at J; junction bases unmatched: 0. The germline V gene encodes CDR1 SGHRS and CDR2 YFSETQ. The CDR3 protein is CASSYRGHEQYF. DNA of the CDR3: TGCGCCAGCAGCTACAGGGGGCACGAGCAGTACTTC.

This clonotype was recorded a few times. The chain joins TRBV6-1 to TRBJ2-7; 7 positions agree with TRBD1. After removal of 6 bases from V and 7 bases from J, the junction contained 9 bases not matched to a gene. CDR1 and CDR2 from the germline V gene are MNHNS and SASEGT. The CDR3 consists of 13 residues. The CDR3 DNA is TGTGCCAGCAGCCACATTTCGACAGGGGAGCAGTACTTC. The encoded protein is CASSHISTGEQYF.

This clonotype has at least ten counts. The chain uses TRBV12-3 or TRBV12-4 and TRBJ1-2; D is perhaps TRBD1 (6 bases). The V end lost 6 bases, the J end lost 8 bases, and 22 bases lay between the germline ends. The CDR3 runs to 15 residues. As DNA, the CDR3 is TGTGCCAGCAGACCCCACGGCGGGGGGGCAGGGGGCTACACCTTC. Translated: CASRPHGGGAGGYTF.

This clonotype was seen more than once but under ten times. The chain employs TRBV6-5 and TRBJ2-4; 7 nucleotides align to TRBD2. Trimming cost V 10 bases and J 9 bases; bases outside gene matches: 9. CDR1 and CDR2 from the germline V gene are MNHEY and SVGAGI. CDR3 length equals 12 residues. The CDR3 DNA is TGTGCCACCCACAACTGGGGGGGCATTCAGTACTTC. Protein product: CATHNWGGIQYF.

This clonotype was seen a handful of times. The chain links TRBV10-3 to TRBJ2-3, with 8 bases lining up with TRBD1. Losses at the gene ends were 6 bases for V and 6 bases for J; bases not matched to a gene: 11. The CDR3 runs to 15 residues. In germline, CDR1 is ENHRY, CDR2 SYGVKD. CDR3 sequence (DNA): TGTGCCATCAGGTCTTCAGGGGGCTTTTACGATACGCAGTATTTT. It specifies CAIRSSGGFYDTQYF.